This TCR beta chain is drawn from a study of shared clonotypes between healthy human individuals. The CDR3 length is 15 residues. Trimming took 0 bases from V and 4 from J, leaving 12 bases between them. CDR1 is MNHEY, CDR2 SVGAGI, per germline. The assay was immunoSEQ multiplex PCR, and TCRdb's table has in-frame clones only and misses some. Of roughly 760,000 clones listed, about 74% were seen once; the top ten hold 1.5% to 2%. The sample consisted of memory CD4+ T cells sorted from blood. Subset given: CD45RA-negative fraction. This receptor was identified in a woman aged 25 to 45 in good health. The rearrangement uses TRBV6-5 and TRBJ1-2, with D tentatively TRBD1 (5 bases). CDR3 bases: TGTGCCAGCAGTTACTCAGGGGCCTCTCGCTATGGCTACACCTTC. It translates to CASSYSGASRYGYTF.